This T cell receptor (beta chain) was captured in a study of blood T cell repertoires in COVID-19. As for the study in general: COVID-19 samples from acute and convalescent phases originated in the United States, Italy and Spain. PBMCs, B-cell-depleted T cells, or T cells were the source of the cDNA or gDNA that made up the material.

Original data processing: Cell counts per sample came from amplifying reference gene primers. Repertoires were generated with immunoSEQ multiplex PCR, while TCRdb's copy carries only in-frame clones and drops some. D and trimming come from the DNA, and the V and J calls and clone size come from that table. The table includes about 280,000 clones, 70% to 90% detected once. CDR3 length: 14 residues. The junction had 2 bases not matched to a gene; V was cut back by 0 bases and J by 6 bases. Germline CDR1 SGDLS, CDR2 YYNGEE. J is TRBJ1-4 and V is TRBV9, with 7 nucleotides matching TRBD1. The sample taken for sequencing was peripheral blood. This TCR was recovered from a woman aged 70-85 years with COVID-19, enrolled during active disease. CDR3 in amino acids: CASSVEGTDEKLFF. The CDR3 DNA sequence: TGTGCCAGCAGCGTAGAGGGGACAGATGAAAAACTGTTTTTT.